The 24 T cell receptor beta chains reported below all come from one sample, sequenced in a study of blood T cell repertoires in COVID-19. The assay was immunoSEQ multiplex PCR, and TCRdb's table has in-frame clones only and misses some. The sample yields about 91,000 clones, about 76% seen once. Input material: peripheral blood. The source is a woman older than 75 with acute or convalescent COVID-19.

The chain recombines TRBV6-5 with TRBJ1-2; 9 bases match TRBD1. Germline V gene sequence: CDR1 MNHEY, CDR2 SVGAGI. After removal of 1 base from V and 2 bases from J, the junction contained 2 bases not matched to a gene. The CDR3 extends over 15 amino acids. The CDR3: CASSYLGQGNYGYTF. The CDR3 bases are TGTGCCAGCAGTTACTTGGGACAGGGCAACTATGGCTACACCTTC.

This rearrangement joins TRBV28 to TRBJ2-7, with no clear D. Per the germline V gene, CDR1 is MDHEN and CDR2 is SYDVKM. The CDR3 spans 13 residues. Between the trimmed V and J ends, which lost 5 bases and 3 bases, there was a span of 11 bases. The CDR3 DNA is TGTGCCAGCAGTCAGCGACTGATCTACGAGCAGTACTTC. As protein: CASSQRLIYEQYF.

The chain recombines TRBV5-1 with TRBJ2-7, with TRBD2 identical over 9 bases. The CDR3 loop spans 21 amino acids. Germline V gene sequence: CDR1 SGHRS, CDR2 YFSETQ. V was pared by 3 bases and J by 1 base, with 23 bases of the junction left unmatched. Written as DNA, the CDR3 is TGCGCCAGCAGCTGGGGCTTCCGCGGGGGGGCGATTTTTGGGATTTCCTACGAGCAGTACTTC. It translates to CASSWGFRGGAIFGISYEQYF.

The sample holds a few counts of this clone. The junction differs from germline at one of its ends, possibly a read error. The chain joins TRBV29-1 to TRBJ1-2; 7 positions match TRBD1. This CDR3 has 11 amino acids. The V gene's germline CDR1 is SQVTM and CDR2 ANQGSEA. The CDR3 sequence is CSVESLGQVPF. In DNA, the CDR3 is TGCAGCGTTGAATCGTTAGGACAGGTCCCTTTC.

In its sample, this clone was seen a few times. V and J are TRBV4-2 and TRBJ1-5, with 8 bases fitting TRBD1. The CDR3 is made up of 14 amino acids. Germline V CDR1 and CDR2: LGHNA, YNFKEQ. Germline trimming cut 4 bases from V and 7 bases from J; bases unmatched to any gene: 6. The CDR3 DNA reads as TGTGCCAGCAGCCGAGACAGGGGCGGGCAGCCCCAGCATTTT. Translated: CASSRDRGGQPQHF.

The chain has TRBV7-2 and TRBJ2-7; D is perhaps TRBD2 (7 bases). Trimming shortened V by 2 bases and J by 4 bases, and 9 bases separated the two germline ends. CDR1 is SGHTA and CDR2 is FQGNSA in the germline V gene. This CDR3 is built from 13 residues. The CDR3 spells CASSLKGGYEQYF. As DNA, the CDR3 is TGTGCCAGCAGCTTAAAGGGGGGGTACGAGCAGTACTTC.

The table lists this clone with a few counts. This chain links TRBV5-1 with TRBJ2-3; possible D gene TRBD2, 6 bases. This CDR3 contains 16 residues. Trimming removed 4 bases from V and 1 base from J, with 16 bases in between. Germline CDR1 reads SGHRS; CDR2 reads YFSETQ. CDR3 nucleotide sequence: TGCGCCAGCAGCCCGGGAGTTCAGGGAGGCACAGATACGCAGTATTTT. Translated, it gives CASSPGVQGGTDTQYF.

The chain joins TRBV10-3 to TRBJ2-7; tentative D call: TRBD1 (6 bases). Per germline, CDR1 ENHRY and CDR2 SYGVKD. The CDR3 is 14 residues long. With 2 bases removed from V and 7 bases from J, the gap between germline ends came to 15 bases. The CDR3 nucleotides read TGTGCCATCAGTGAGGGGTGGGGGCGAGGGGAGCAGTACTTC. It yields the protein CAISEGWGRGEQYF.

The chain combines TRBV7-2 with TRBJ2-3; TRBD2 might be the D (5 bases). The germline V and J ends were trimmed by 2 bases and 0 bases, with 9 bases remaining between them. The germline V gene encodes CDR1 SGHTA and CDR2 FQGNSA. The CDR3 contains 15 residues. CDR3: CASSLKAASTDTQYF. In nucleotides, the CDR3 is TGTGCCAGCAGCTTAAAAGCGGCTAGCACAGATACGCAGTATTTT.

The J gene is TRBJ1-1, the V gene TRBV6-2 or TRBV6-3, with TRBD1 as a possible D gene (6 bases). CDR1 is MNHEY and CDR2 is SVGEGT in the germline V gene. V was clipped by 2 bases and J by 4 bases, with 20 bases between them. This CDR3 region has 17 residues. CDR3 in DNA: TGTGCCAGCAGTTACGATTACCCACCAACACAGGGCACTGAAGCTTTCTTT. As protein: CASSYDYPPTQGTEAFF.

The genes are TRBV10-3 and TRBJ2-1; 10 bases map to TRBD1. In germline, CDR1 is ENHRY, CDR2 SYGVKD. J lost 4 bases, V lost 6 bases, and 6 bases had no gene match. CDR3 size: 15 residues. Here the CDR3 reads CAISGQGGPYNEQFF. The CDR3 DNA reads as TGTGCCATCAGCGGACAGGGGGGTCCTTACAATGAGCAGTTCTTC.

V is TRBV28 and J is TRBJ1-1; D uncertain. V dropped 5 bases and J dropped 5 bases, with 18 bases sitting between them. Germline loops: CDR1 MDHEN, CDR2 SYDVKM. There are 15 residues in the CDR3. This CDR3 reads CASSLREARRTEAFF. CDR3 DNA: TGTGCCAGCAGTCTCCGTGAGGCCAGGAGGACTGAAGCTTTCTTT.

The J gene is TRBJ1-2, the V gene TRBV12-2. TRBV12-2 is a pseudogene locus. CDR3 length: 14 residues. CDR3 residues: CASRLVLHSYGYTF. The CDR3 DNA follows: TGTGCAAGTCGCTTAGTTCTCCACTCCTATGGCTACACCTTC.

J is TRBJ2-1 and V is TRBV10-3, with D hard to call. V lost 0 bases, J lost 0 bases, and 12 bases lay in between. The CDR3 consists of 17 residues. The V gene's germline CDR1 is ENHRY and CDR2 SYGVKD. The CDR3 reads CAISESIQTSSYNEQFF. CDR3 in DNA: TGTGCCATCAGTGAGTCGATACAGACGAGCTCCTACAATGAGCAGTTCTTC.

This clone was seen many times. CDR3 DNA sequence: TGTGCCAGCAGCCAAGATAATGTAGCTTCACCCCTCCACTTT. As protein: CASSQDNVASPLHF. The V call is TRBV3-1 (or the pseudogene TRBV3-2), the J call TRBJ1-6; D gene uncertain. In germline, CDR1 is LGHDT, CDR2 YNNKEL (reference sequence). This CDR3 spans 14 amino acids. V was cut by 0 bases and J by 9 bases, with 9 bases left in between.

The chain is built from TRBV5-1 and TRBJ2-5, with a tentative D call TRBD1 (6 bases). Trimming took 3 bases from V and 1 from J, leaving 13 bases between them. This CDR3 spans 15 amino acids. Germline CDR1 and CDR2: SGHRS and YFSETQ. This CDR3 is CASSWDGTTQETQYF. CDR3 nucleotides: TGCGCCAGCAGCTGGGATGGGACAACCCAAGAGACCCAGTACTTC.

This clone was seen repeatedly, ten times or more. The chain has TRBV11-2 and TRBJ2-7, with D unclear. The CDR3 totals 16 residues. The germline gives CDR1 SGHAT, CDR2 FQNNGV. V gave up 2 bases and J gave up 0 bases, with 14 bases separating them. The CDR3 is CASSLTSAGGSYEQYF. In DNA form, the CDR3 reads TGTGCCAGCAGCTTAACGTCTGCTGGCGGCTCCTACGAGCAGTACTTC.

The chain links TRBV20-1 to TRBJ2-4; D may be TRBD1 (6 bases). The CDR3 consists of 14 residues. Germline CDR1 DFQATT, CDR2 SNEGSKA (reference sequence). With 3 bases removed from V and 4 bases from J, the gap between germline ends came to 13 bases. The CDR3 DNA reads as TGCAGTGCTAGTCCGGGACACTTAAAAAACATTCAGTACTTC. Its translation: CSASPGHLKNIQYF.

The chain links TRBV6-2 or TRBV6-3 to TRBJ2-3; 12 bases are shared with TRBD2. Per the germline V gene, CDR1 is MNHEY and CDR2 is SVGEGT. The V and J ends lost 5 bases and 0 bases, in that order; junction bases with no gene match: 9. The CDR3 contains 18 residues. The CDR3 coding sequence is TGTGCCAGCAGTCCCGGGACTAGCGGGTACTTTAGCACAGATACGCAGTATTTT. Protein sequence: CASSPGTSGYFSTDTQYF.

V and J are TRBV6-5 and TRBJ2-7; perhaps TRBD1 as D (6 bases). There are 13 residues in the CDR3. Trimming stripped 2 bases from V and 6 bases from J, with 11 bases between. CDR1 MNHEY and CDR2 SVGAGI come from the germline V gene. The CDR3 protein is CASSYVQGGEQYF. CDR3 nucleotides: TGTGCCAGCAGTTACGTACAGGGCGGCGAGCAGTACTTC.

This sequence joins TRBV10-3 and TRBJ1-6; TRBD1 agrees at 9 bases. Germline CDR1 and CDR2: ENHRY and SYGVKD. CDR3 size: 15 residues. Trimming took 5 bases from V and 8 from J; bases not matched to a gene: 7. The CDR3 protein is CAISNPGQGYSPLHF. For the CDR3, the DNA is TGTGCCATCAGTAACCCGGGACAGGGATATTCACCCCTCCACTTT.

The chain joins TRBV7-3 to TRBJ2-2; D gene uncertain. Trimming stripped 5 bases from V and 4 bases from J, with 8 bases between. This CDR3 contains 13 residues. Germline CDR1 and CDR2: SGHTA and FQGTGA. CDR3 amino acids: CASSDRSTGELFF. The CDR3 bases are TGTGCCAGCAGCGATCGGTCCACCGGGGAGCTGTTTTTT.

The V and J genes are TRBV19 and TRBJ2-3, with TRBD2 matching over 8 bases. J gave up 6 bases and V 7 bases, and 9 bases lay outside the gene matches. Germline CDR1 is LNHDA and CDR2 is SQIVND (reference sequence). The CDR3 length is 14 residues. CDR3 protein: CASNPGLGGDTQYF. Written as DNA, the CDR3 is TGTGCCAGTAATCCGGGACTAGGGGGGGATACGCAGTATTTT.

This sequence joins TRBV7-3 and TRBJ2-2, with TRBD1 matching 10 bases. This CDR3 has 15 amino acids. In germline, CDR1 is SGHTA, CDR2 FQGTGA. V was pared by 5 bases and J by 7 bases, with 7 bases of the junction left unmatched. In DNA, the CDR3 is TGTGCCAGCAGCGACGACAGGGGGCGAGGCGGGGAGCTGTTTTTT. Encoded protein: CASSDDRGRGGELFF.